This is a list of T cell receptor beta chains from one sample in a study of shared clonotypes between healthy human individuals. This table comes from immunoSEQ multiplex PCR, and its TCRdb copy is limited to in-frame clones, with some not included. This table holds fewer than 1 million clones, about 96% found once. The sequencing sample was made of naive CD8+ T cells sorted from blood. All receptors derive from a man aged 25 to 45 in good health. Both conserved end residues are part of each CDR3.

V: TRBV28; J: TRBJ2-1; CDR3: CASSFFGNEQFF
V: TRBV9; J: TRBJ2-3; CDR3: CASSSRTVPTDTQYF
V: TRBV7-9; J: TRBJ2-3; CDR3: CASTPRGVATDTQYF
V: TRBV9; J: TRBJ2-6; CDR3: CASSVVGTPGANVLTF
V: TRBV29-1; J: TRBJ2-1; CDR3: CSVETVGLAMNEQFF
V: TRBV5-5; J: TRBJ2-7; CDR3: CASSLPEQYF
V: TRBV13; J: TRBJ2-3; CDR3: CASSSQIGTDTQYF
V: TRBV7-2; J: TRBJ2-7; CDR3: CASSFSPSANEQYF
V: TRBV5-1; J: TRBJ2-1; CDR3: CASSPRQGAYNEQFF
V: TRBV11-2; J: TRBJ1-4; CDR3: CASSLGGSGYLQEKLFF
V: TRBV7-9; J: TRBJ1-5; CDR3: CASSPVGSDNQPQHF
V: TRBV7-8; J: TRBJ1-2; CDR3: CASSLVTNPRGPTRGYTF
V: TRBV5-4; J: TRBJ2-1; CDR3: CASSLIGGSFYNEQFF
V: TRBV7-6; J: TRBJ1-1; CDR3: CASSLSGYTEAFF
V: TRBV5-4; J: TRBJ2-7; CDR3: CASSLEGQGIVEQYF
V: TRBV27; J: TRBJ2-1; CDR3: CASSFVGPRNEQFF
V: TRBV27; J: TRBJ1-6; CDR3: CASSLGQGKNSPLHF
V: TRBV7-8; J: TRBJ1-5; CDR3: CASSATGSSNQPQHF
V: TRBV28; J: TRBJ1-5; CDR3: CASLPRGARPQHF
V: TRBV29-1; J: TRBJ2-7; CDR3: CSVRITATYEQYF
V: TRBV13; J: TRBJ2-3; CDR3: CASSAGTGASTDTQYF
V: TRBV5-1; J: TRBJ2-5; CDR3: CASSSADSGETQYF